A single sample gave rise to the 9 T cell receptor beta chains below, sequenced in a study of T-cell memory formation after mild COVID-19. TCRdb re-derived calls from the 5' RACE reads in MiXCR, one entry per CDR3 protein. Of around 300,000 distinct CDR3 sequences in the sample, approximately 15% were seen once. The source material was PBMCs or a T cell subset sorted from them (not recorded which). The source of these receptors is a man younger than 35 who had mild COVID-19 (a few samples of this study predate the infection). Cell type and time point are not known.

This clonotype was seen ten or more times. The chain has TRBV5-1 and TRBJ2-5; D not certain. The V gene's germline CDR1 is SGHRS and CDR2 YFSETQ. The CDR3 covers 12 residues. The germline V and J ends were trimmed by 6 bases and 7 bases, with 13 bases remaining between them. CDR3 DNA sequence: TGCGCCAGCACCTCTCTGTCGGGGACCCAGTACTTC. Its protein product is CASTSLSGTQYF.

The chain carries TRBV9 and TRBJ2-3; D call uncertain. The V and J ends lost 0 bases and 6 bases respectively, with 11 bases between them. Per the germline V gene, CDR1 is SGDLS and CDR2 is YYNGEE. This CDR3 region has 14 residues. The CDR3 reads CASSVGVTSDTQYF. The CDR3 DNA follows: TGTGCCAGCAGCGTAGGAGTCACGTCGGATACGCAGTATTTT.

The V call is TRBV12-3 or TRBV12-4, the J call TRBJ1-5; D is perhaps TRBD1 (6 bases). This CDR3 comprises 15 residues. V was shortened by 8 bases and J by 0 bases, with 14 bases between the two germline ends. As DNA, the CDR3 is TGTGCCAGCCGATTGGAGGGGGTTAGCAATCAGCCCCAGCATTTT. It yields the protein CASRLEGVSNQPQHF.

This clonotype was counted between two and nine times. The chain is built from TRBV9 and TRBJ2-5; possibly TRBD2 for D (6 bases). The V end was cut by 0 bases, the J end by 2 bases, with 11 bases between. This CDR3 contains 15 residues. From germline, CDR1 is SGDLS and CDR2 YYNGEE. CDR3 sequence reads: CASSVDGTRQETQYF. The CDR3 DNA reads as TGTGCCAGCAGCGTAGACGGGACTCGTCAAGAGACCCAGTACTTC.

The gene calls are TRBV5-1 and TRBJ1-2, with D possibly TRBD1 on 6 matching bases. Germline CDR1 is SGHRS and CDR2 is YFSETQ. The length of the CDR3 is 14 residues. V was trimmed by 4 bases and J by 7 bases, leaving 17 bases between them. In nucleotides, the CDR3 is TGCGCCAGCAGCGGACGTCCAGGGGCGCTTGGCTACACCTTC. This sequence encodes CASSGRPGALGYTF.

This clonotype was seen a few times. This chain connects TRBV18 to TRBJ2-3; 11 bases map to TRBD1. V was pared by 8 bases and J by 1 base, with 14 bases of the junction left unmatched. Germline CDR1 and CDR2: KGHSH and LQKENI. This CDR3 spans 18 amino acids. CDR3: CASATVPLGQGGTDTQYF. In nucleotides, the CDR3 is TGTGCCAGCGCTACCGTACCCCTGGGACAGGGGGGCACAGATACGCAGTATTTT.

The V gene is TRBV7-8, the J gene TRBJ2-3, with D possibly matching TRBD2 (6 bases). Germline V lookup: CDR1 SGHVS, CDR2 FQNEAQ. The CDR3 is 16 amino acids. Trimming pared 4 bases from V and 3 bases from J, leaving 17 bases between. CDR3 residues: CASSSTRRERTDTQYF. The CDR3 DNA is TGTGCCAGCAGCTCGACTAGGAGGGAAAGAACAGATACGCAGTATTTT.

This clonotype has a count of ten or more. J is TRBJ2-3 and V is TRBV5-1; TRBD1 or TRBD2 may be the D gene (6 bases each). Germline CDR1 reads SGHRS; CDR2 reads YFSETQ. Trimming removed 3 bases from V and 3 bases from J, with 11 bases in between. CDR3 size: 14 residues. In DNA, the CDR3 is TGCGCCAGCAGCTGGCGGGACACAACAGATACGCAGTATTTT. It specifies CASSWRDTTDTQYF.

The rearrangement links TRBV16 to TRBJ2-7; D is ambiguous. The V end lost 1 base, the J end lost 4 bases, and 8 bases lay between the germline ends. The CDR3 is made up of 13 amino acids. Germline V lookup: CDR1 KGHSY, CDR2 FQNENV. The CDR3 sequence is CASSQLGEYEQYV. Here the CDR3 DNA reads TGTGCCAGCAGCCAATTAGGCGAATACGAGCAGTACGTC.